A selection of T cell receptor beta chains follows, all from one sample in a study of cytomegalovirus exposure and HLA in healthy donors. Sequencing used immunoSEQ multiplex PCR; TCRdb keeps in-frame clones, though not all of them. The data contain about 310,000 clones, around 90% of them singletons. Sequenced: PBMCs. These receptor sequences come from a man younger than 45 in good health and CMV-seronegative. CDR3s include the opening cysteine and the closing phenylalanine or tryptophan. Each record gives: J gene, V gene, CDR3 length, D gene, clone size, CDR3 protein, CDR3 DNA. A D gene is named only where the DNA matches it firmly. Size values are once, few and many counts, or a class for expanded clones, and some rows have none.

TRBJ1-4,TRBV10-2,14,TRBD1,NA,CASRTGATNEKLFF,TGCGCCAGCAGAACAGGGGCAACTAATGAAAAACTGTTTTTT
TRBJ1-2,TRBV4-1,16,TRBD1,once,CASSQTPGQGRHGYTF,TGCGCCAGCAGCCAGACTCCGGGACAGGGTCGCCATGGCTACACCTTC
TRBJ1-6,TRBV7-6,14,NA,once,CASSPDIGNSPLHF,TGTGCCAGCAGCCCAGACATTGGTAATTCACCCCTCCACTTT
TRBJ2-5,TRBV29-1,14,NA,NA,CSVGGGGGQETQYF,TGCAGCGTTGGAGGGGGAGGGGGACAAGAGACCCAGTACTTC
TRBJ2-3,TRBV5-6,16,NA,NA,CASSLNFGGSTDTQYF,TGTGCCAGCAGCCTCAATTTCGGGGGAAGCACAGATACGCAGTATTTT
TRBJ2-6,TRBV9,17,NA,NA,CASSVGDLGTGANVLTF,TGTGCCAGCAGCGTAGGGGACTTGGGGACCGGGGCCAACGTCCTGACTTTC
TRBJ2-1,TRBV4-3,17,NA,NA,CASSQRPGVSSYNEQFF,TGCGCCAGCAGCCAACGACCAGGGGTGAGCTCCTACAATGAGCAGTTCTTC
TRBJ1-2,TRBV6-1,14,NA,NA,CASLLGGDGYGYTF,TGTGCCAGCTTGCTTGGAGGGGATGGCTATGGCTACACCTTC
TRBJ2-7,TRBV6-5,13,NA,NA,CASSYSRGLEQYF,TGTGCCAGCAGTTACTCACGAGGGTTGGAGCAGTACTTC
TRBJ1-3,TRBV18,16,TRBD1,once,CASSQDTGVLGNTIYF,TGTGCCAGCTCCCAGGACACAGGGGTTCTTGGAAACACCATATATTTT
TRBJ1-2,TRBV6-6,15,NA,NA,CASRLLGQANYGYTF,TGTGCCAGCAGGCTCTTGGGGCAAGCTAACTATGGCTACACCTTC
TRBJ2-5,TRBV21-1,14,NA,NA,CASSIRTYQETQYF,TGTGCCAGCAGCATCAGGACTTACCAAGAGACCCAGTACTTC
TRBJ1-4,TRBV6-5,16,NA,NA,CASSYSKAGFNEKLFF,TGTGCCAGCAGTTACTCGAAGGCAGGGTTTAATGAAAAACTGTTTTTT
TRBJ2-7,TRBV10-3,15,NA,NA,CAIRPSGASSYEQYF,TGTGCCATCAGACCCTCAGGGGCAAGCTCCTACGAGCAGTACTTC
TRBJ2-7,TRBV18,14,NA,NA,CASSPMEGSYEQYF,TGTGCCAGCTCACCAATGGAGGGTTCCTACGAGCAGTACTTC
TRBJ2-7,TRBV5-1,14,TRBD1,NA,CASSRTGPSYEQYF,TGCGCCAGCAGCAGGACAGGTCCTTCCTACGAGCAGTACTTC
TRBJ2-1,TRBV5-1,14,NA,NA,CASNRGTSYNEQFF,TGCGCCAGCAACCGGGGGACCTCCTACAATGAGCAGTTCTTC
TRBJ1-5,TRBV18,16,NA,NA,CASSRFDRSNNQPQHF,TGTGCCAGCTCCCGCTTCGACAGATCCAACAATCAGCCCCAGCATTTT
TRBJ2-7,TRBV6-5,13,NA,NA,CASSYGQPYEQYF,TGTGCCAGCAGTTACGGGCAGCCCTACGAGCAGTACTTC
TRBJ2-7,TRBV5-1,14,TRBD2,NA,CASRQIAGAYEQYF,TGCGCCAGCCGACAAATAGCGGGGGCCTACGAGCAGTACTTC
TRBJ1-4,TRBV6-1,13,NA,NA,CASRTQGKEKLFF,TGTGCCAGCAGGACACAGGGTAAAGAAAAACTGTTTTTT
TRBJ1-1,TRBV10-3,16,NA,NA,CAISESRGGRNTEAFF,TGTGCCATCAGTGAGTCCCGAGGGGGAAGGAACACTGAAGCTTTCTTT
TRBJ2-1,TRBV6-1,15,TRBD2,NA,CASSEISGGDPEQFF,TGTGCCAGCAGTGAAATCAGCGGGGGGGACCCTGAGCAGTTCTTC
TRBJ2-7,TRBV11-1,17,TRBD2,NA,CASRSGTGLAGIGEQYF,TGTGCCAGCAGGAGTGGTACGGGACTAGCGGGGATTGGCGAGCAGTACTTC
TRBJ2-3,TRBV19,13,NA,NA,CASSAGSTDTQYF,TGTGCCAGTAGTGCGGGAAGCACAGATACGCAGTATTTT
TRBJ2-1,TRBV7-9,13,NA,NA,CASRSELYNEQFF,TGTGCCAGCAGGTCAGAATTATACAATGAGCAGTTCTTC
TRBJ1-2,TRBV29-1,14,NA,once,CSVERGKGMGGYTF,TGCAGCGTTGAAAGAGGGAAAGGGATGGGGGGCTACACCTTC
TRBJ1-4,TRBV5-6,14,NA,NA,CASSLARGAEKLFF,TGTGCCAGCAGCTTGGCCCGGGGAGCTGAAAAACTGTTTTTT
TRBJ1-5,TRBV18,14,NA,few,CASSPSTGNQPQHF,TGTGCCAGCTCACCAAGTACGGGAAATCAGCCCCAGCATTTT
TRBJ1-6,TRBV6-4,16,TRBD1,NA,CASSDSSGQPNSPLHF,TGTGCCAGCAGTGACTCTTCGGGACAGCCTAATTCACCCCTCCACTTT
TRBJ2-1,TRBV9,16,TRBD2,NA,CASSVRLLAGDNEQFF,TGTGCCAGCAGCGTGCGTCTCCTAGCGGGGGACAATGAGCAGTTCTTC
TRBJ1-4,TRBV7-9,14,NA,NA,CASSQDSANEKLFF,TGTGCCAGCAGCCAGGACTCTGCTAATGAAAAACTGTTTTTT
TRBJ2-3,TRBV6-5,13,NA,NA,CASSFSGTDTQYF,TGTGCCAGCAGTTTTTCGGGGACAGATACGCAGTATTTT
TRBJ1-6,TRBV2,16,TRBD1,NA,CASSLTTGANNSPLHF,TGTGCCAGCAGTCTAACGACAGGGGCTAATAATTCACCCCTCCACTTT
TRBJ1-1,TRBV13,14,NA,NA,CASSSLGGVTEAFF,TGTGCCAGCAGCTCCCTAGGGGGGGTCACTGAAGCTTTCTTT
TRBJ2-5,TRBV7-7,14,TRBD1,NA,CASSFGDSQETQYF,TGTGCCAGCAGCTTCGGGGACAGCCAAGAGACCCAGTACTTC
TRBJ2-7,TRBV13,11,NA,few,CASSSTGRQYF,TGTGCCAGCAGCTCAACAGGGAGGCAGTACTTC
TRBJ1-1,TRBV18,14,TRBD1,NA,CASSSGQGGIKAFF,TGTGCCAGCTCGTCTGGACAGGGAGGGATTAAAGCTTTCTTT
TRBJ2-1,TRBV6-5,15,TRBD1,NA,CASSYRDSSYNEQFF,TGTGCCAGCAGCTACCGGGACAGCTCTTACAATGAGCAGTTCTTC
TRBJ2-1,TRBV7-2,12,NA,NA,CASSSGWNEQFF,TGTGCCAGCAGCTCAGGGTGGAATGAGCAGTTCTTC